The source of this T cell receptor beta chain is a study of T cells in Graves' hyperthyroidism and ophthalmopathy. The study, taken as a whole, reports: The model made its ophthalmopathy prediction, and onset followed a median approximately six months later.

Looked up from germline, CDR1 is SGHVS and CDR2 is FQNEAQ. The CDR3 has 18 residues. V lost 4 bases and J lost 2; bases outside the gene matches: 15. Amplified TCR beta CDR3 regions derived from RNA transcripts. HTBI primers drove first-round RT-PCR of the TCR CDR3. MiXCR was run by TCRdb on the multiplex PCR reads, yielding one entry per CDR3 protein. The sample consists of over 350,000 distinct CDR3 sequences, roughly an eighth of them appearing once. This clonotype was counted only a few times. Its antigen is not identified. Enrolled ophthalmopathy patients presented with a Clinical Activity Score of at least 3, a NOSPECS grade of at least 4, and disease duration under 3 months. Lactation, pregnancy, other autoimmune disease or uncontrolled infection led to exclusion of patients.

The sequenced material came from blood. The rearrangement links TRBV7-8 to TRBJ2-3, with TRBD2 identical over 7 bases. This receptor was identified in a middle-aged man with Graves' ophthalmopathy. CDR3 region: CASSSDGPASGYTDTQYF. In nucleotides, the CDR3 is TGTGCCAGCAGCTCAGACGGCCCAGCTAGCGGCTACACAGATACGCAGTATTTT.